Below, 28 T cell receptor beta chains from the same sample are listed, as sequenced in a study of blood T cell repertoires in COVID-19. Sequencing was performed with immunoSEQ multiplex PCR; in TCRdb, only in-frame clones are kept and a portion is missing. The top ten clones hold around 5.4% of a sample with 120,000 to 150,000 clones, less than 90% of them seen once. Sequencing was performed on PBMCs or T cells enriched from blood (not recorded which). The receptors stem from a woman aged 45 to 65 who had been exposed to COVID-19.

The chain recombines TRBV7-2 with TRBJ2-1; 13 nucleotides agree with TRBD2. V dropped 10 bases and J dropped 9; count of bases not matched to a gene: 15. Germline assignment: CDR1 SGHTA and CDR2 FQGNSA. The CDR3 runs 16 residues. The CDR3 loop reads CATGRGTSGVGSEQFF. CDR3 coding DNA: TGTGCCACCGGAAGAGGGACTAGCGGGGTTGGGAGTGAGCAGTTCTTC.

This clone was found once. The genes are TRBV7-6 and TRBJ2-1, with 11 nucleotides matching TRBD2. J was trimmed by 5 bases and V by 2 bases; bases with no gene match: 17. CDR1 SGHVS and CDR2 FNYEAQ come from the germline V gene. CDR3 length: 20 amino acids. The CDR3 spells CASSLRGTSGGWVGDNEQFF. In nucleotides, the CDR3 is TGTGCCAGCAGCTTACGGGGCACTAGCGGGGGATGGGTGGGGGACAATGAGCAGTTCTTC.

This clone appeared once. The chain links TRBV18 to TRBJ1-2; D might be TRBD1 (5 bases). Germline assignment: CDR1 KGHSH and CDR2 LQKENI. V dropped 3 bases and J dropped 4 bases, with 18 bases sitting between them. The CDR3 totals 16 residues. The CDR3 nucleotides read TGTGCCAGCTCACCCCTTACAGGACCTTTGGGCTATGGCTACACCTTC. Its translation: CASSPLTGPLGYGYTF.

The chain carries TRBV5-1 and TRBJ2-1; no clear D gene. In germline, CDR1 is SGHRS, CDR2 YFSETQ. V lost 1 base to trimming and J lost 5 bases, with 10 bases between them. The CDR3 is made up of 14 amino acids. In DNA form, the CDR3 reads TGCGCCAGCAGCTTGTCCCGAGATAACAATGAGCAGTTCTTC. Translation gives CASSLSRDNNEQFF.

The rearrangement uses TRBV12-5 and TRBJ2-2; 8 nucleotides line up with TRBD1. From germline, CDR1 is LGHNT and CDR2 FRNRAP. Trimming took 8 bases from V and 10 from J; bases not matched to a gene: 12. The CDR3 covers 14 residues. The CDR3: CASSPPTGVEELFF. In DNA, the CDR3 is TGTGCTAGTAGCCCCCCGACAGGGGTGGAGGAGCTGTTTTTT.

The V call is TRBV2, the J call TRBJ1-5; 10 bases line up with TRBD1. The V gene end was trimmed by 3 bases and the J gene end by 6 bases; junction bases not matched to a gene: 8. The germline V gene has CDR1 SNHLY and CDR2 FYNNEI. This CDR3 is 16 amino acids long. The CDR3 sequence: CASSDGRQGATQPQHF. In nucleotides, the CDR3 is TGTGCCAGCAGTGATGGGAGACAGGGGGCAACTCAGCCCCAGCATTTT. Complete variable domain (other parts from reference TRBV2 and TRBJ1-5): EPEVTQTPSHQVTQMGQEVILRCVPISNHLYFYWYRQILGQKVEFLVSFYNNEISEKSEIFDDQFSVERPDGSNFTLKIRSTKLEDSAMYFCASSDGRQGATQPQHFGDGTRLSIL.

The chain is built from TRBV7-8 and TRBJ2-7; 8 positions match TRBD2. Germline trimming cut 5 bases from V and 2 bases from J; bases unmatched to any gene: 5. The CDR3 loop spans 14 amino acids. CDR1 and CDR2 (germline): SGHVS, FQNEAQ. The CDR3: CASSRGGTTYEQYF. The CDR3 bases are TGTGCCAGCAGCCGCGGGGGGACAACCTACGAGCAGTACTTC.

The chain links TRBV24-1 to TRBJ2-2, with 8 nucleotides matching TRBD2. CDR3 length: 17 residues. The J segment lost 6 bases and the V segment lost 4 bases, leaving 12 bases of the junction unmatched. Germline loops: CDR1 KGHDR, CDR2 SFDVKD. In DNA, the CDR3 is TGTGCCACCAGTGACCCCTCGGGAGGGAGGGTAGCCGGGGAGCTGTTTTTT. This sequence encodes CATSDPSGGRVAGELFF.

V usage is TRBV3-1 (or the pseudogene TRBV3-2) and J usage is TRBJ1-4; D might be TRBD1 (5 bases). The CDR3 covers 13 residues. Germline V gene sequence: CDR1 LGHDT, CDR2 YNNKEL (reference sequence). The V and J ends lost 0 bases and 11 bases respectively, with 10 bases between them. The CDR3 is CASSQDGGVKLFF. CDR3 in DNA: TGTGCCAGCAGCCAAGACGGGGGGGTGAAACTGTTTTTT.

The rearrangement joins TRBV18 to TRBJ1-3; 8 bases fit TRBD1. There are 18 residues in the CDR3. Losses at the gene ends were 3 bases for V and 0 bases for J; bases not matched to a gene: 10. The germline gives CDR1 KGHSH, CDR2 LQKENI. The CDR3 nucleotides are TGTGCCAGCTCACCGGTGTCTCAGGGGGCCCTCTCTGGAAACACCATATATTTT. Translated, it gives CASSPVSQGALSGNTIYF.

The CDR3 is CASSLDRAPGYTF. CDR3 DNA sequence: TGTGCCAGCAGCCTAGACAGGGCCCCTGGCTACACCTTC. The chain recombines TRBV5-4 with TRBJ1-2, with 7 bases aligning to TRBD1. The CDR3 spans 13 residues. Germline V gene sequence: CDR1 SGHNT, CDR2 YYREEE (reference sequence). The trim removed 4 bases at V and 7 bases at J, leaving 7 bases unmatched.

V and J are TRBV3-1 (or the pseudogene TRBV3-2) and TRBJ1-1; tentative D call: TRBD1 (5 bases). With 1 base removed from V and 11 bases from J, the gap between germline ends came to 17 bases. Germline V gene lookup returns CDR1 LGHDT and CDR2 YNNKEL (reference sequence). This CDR3 region has 14 residues. The CDR3 spells CASSQALDGGFAFF. Written as DNA, the CDR3 is TGTGCCAGCAGCCAAGCGCTAGACGGGGGGTTTGCTTTCTTT.

V usage is TRBV10-3 and J usage is TRBJ2-1; TRBD1 matches at 8 bases. The V and J ends lost 2 bases and 5 bases, in that order; junction bases with no gene match: 11. This CDR3 contains 17 residues. The germline V gene encodes CDR1 ENHRY and CDR2 SYGVKD. The CDR3 DNA is TGTGCCATCAGTGAGAACAGACAGGGGTGGGTTAACAATGAGCAGTTCTTC. Protein: CAISENRQGWVNNEQFF.

This clone was detected only a few times. The gene calls are TRBV6-2 or TRBV6-3 and TRBJ2-5; TRBD1 aligns across 7 bases. This CDR3 has 15 residues. The V segment lost 0 bases and the J segment 5 bases; nucleotides outside the gene matches: 6. Germline loops: CDR1 MNHEY, CDR2 SVGEGT. The CDR3 DNA sequence: TGTGCCAGCAGTTACTCGGTAGGGGGCAGGGAGACCCAGTACTTC. It translates to CASSYSVGGRETQYF.

This clone was counted at least ten times. The rearrangement links TRBV5-1 to TRBJ1-1, with a tentative D call TRBD1 (6 bases). Trimming removed 4 bases from V and 5 bases from J, with 12 bases in between. The CDR3 is 13 residues long. The V gene's germline CDR1 is SGHRS and CDR2 YFSETQ. CDR3 region: CASSEPGVTEAFF. The CDR3, as DNA: TGCGCCAGCAGCGAACCAGGGGTAACTGAAGCTTTCTTT.

This clone came up once. The chain joins TRBV19 to TRBJ1-1; a weak D match, TRBD1 (5 bases). The CDR3 has 14 residues. Germline assignment: CDR1 LNHDA and CDR2 SQIVND (reference sequence). Trimming removed 6 bases at V and 1 base at J, with 12 bases between. The CDR3 DNA reads TGTGCCAGTAGAGTTGACAGCTGGAACACTGAAGCTTTCTTT. Amino acids: CASRVDSWNTEAFF.

The chain employs TRBV12-5 and TRBJ1-1, with D perhaps matching TRBD1 (5 bases). Trimming left V 1 base short and J 6 bases short, with 15 bases between. From germline, CDR1 is LGHNT and CDR2 FRNRAP. The CDR3 is 15 residues long. The CDR3 coding sequence is TGTGCTAGTGGTTTGGGACAGCGTGACGGTCCTGAAGCTTTCTTT. This encodes CASGLGQRDGPEAFF.

This rearrangement joins TRBV5-1 to TRBJ2-2, with 16 bases aligning to TRBD2. Germline CDR1 and CDR2: SGHRS and YFSETQ. The CDR3 contains 18 residues. After removal of 4 bases from V and 4 bases from J, the junction contained 7 bases not matched to a gene. CDR3 bases: TGCGCCAGCAGCCGGGGACTAGCGGGAGGGCCGACCACCGGGGAGCTGTTTTTT. It specifies CASSRGLAGGPTTGELFF.

The chain recombines TRBV10-1 with TRBJ2-1; D gene ambiguous. The germline CDR1 and CDR2 sequences are WNHNN and SYGVQD (reference sequence). V was clipped by 3 bases and J by 7 bases, with 10 bases between them. This CDR3 region has 13 residues. Here the CDR3 reads CASSELLENEQFF. CDR3 nucleotides: TGCGCCAGCAGTGAACTGCTGGAGAATGAGCAGTTCTTC.

The V call is TRBV11-2, the J call TRBJ2-7; D ambiguous. Germline CDR1 is SGHAT and CDR2 is FQNNGV. V was cut by 1 base and J by 3 bases, with 7 bases left in between. The CDR3 contains 13 residues. CDR3 region: CASSLGLVYEQYF. DNA of the CDR3: TGTGCCAGCAGCTTAGGACTGGTCTACGAGCAGTACTTC.

This clone was observed once. CDR3 DNA: TGCGCCTCAGGACCGGACAGGGGTTCTGGAAACACCATATATTTT. It specifies CASGPDRGSGNTIYF. The chain links TRBV23-1 to TRBJ1-3; 9 bases are a match to TRBD1. TRBV23-1 is labeled an ORF, and its function is uncertain. The CDR3 consists of 15 residues. V trimming: 11 bases; J trimming: 1 base; junction bases outside the gene matches: 9.

This clone was seen ten or more times. One junction end does not reproduce the germline sequence, and a read error may be involved. The chain uses TRBV24-1 and TRBJ1-2; D possibly corresponds to TRBD1 (5 bases). Germline V lookup: CDR1 KGHDR, CDR2 SFDVKD. The CDR3 sequence is 10 residues long. For the CDR3, the DNA is TGTGCCACCAGTGAATGTGACAGCCCCTTC. Residues: CATSECDSPF.

The J gene is TRBJ1-4, the V gene TRBV6-1; D is ambiguous. Trimming took 2 bases from V and 3 from J, leaving 13 bases between them. The CDR3 has 16 amino acids. Germline CDR1 MNHNS, CDR2 SASEGT. The CDR3 DNA reads as TGTGCCAGCAGTGAATGGAGGGAGGCCTCTAATGAAAAACTGTTTTTT. This gives the protein CASSEWREASNEKLFF.

V usage is TRBV11-2 and J usage is TRBJ1-3, with 7 bases identical to TRBD1. Unmatched junction bases numbered 7, after V lost 4 bases and J lost 1 base. The CDR3 spans 16 residues. Germline V lookup: CDR1 SGHAT, CDR2 FQNNGV. CDR3 DNA: TGTGCCAGCAGCTCGCGAGACAGGGCGTCTGGAAACACCATATATTTT. It translates to CASSSRDRASGNTIYF.

This clone showed up just a few times. This chain links TRBV11-2 with TRBJ1-6; 11 bases align to TRBD1. This CDR3 has 16 residues. V was clipped by 4 bases and J by 10 bases; unmatched bases: 9. Germline loops: CDR1 SGHAT, CDR2 FQNNGV. CDR3 region: CASSSSGTGGKSPLHF. The CDR3, as DNA: TGTGCCAGCAGCTCTAGTGGGACAGGGGGTAAATCACCCCTCCACTTT.

This clone was counted only a few times. The chain carries TRBV7-8 and TRBJ2-7, with 9 positions matching TRBD2. Germline CDR1 SGHVS, CDR2 FQNEAQ. The length of the CDR3 is 18 residues. V was clipped by 0 bases and J by 0 bases; unmatched bases: 9. CDR3 amino acids: CASSLAPTSGPISYEQYF. In DNA form, the CDR3 reads TGTGCCAGCAGCTTAGCCCCTACTAGCGGGCCTATCTCCTACGAGCAGTACTTC. Filled out from reference TRBV7-8 and TRBJ2-7, the complete variable domain reads GAGVSQSPRYKVAKRGQDVALRCDPISGHVSLFWYQQALGQGPEFLTYFQNEAQLDKSGLPSDRFFAERPEGSVSTLKIQRTQQEDSAVYLCASSLAPTSGPISYEQYFGPGTRLTVT.

The rearrangement joins TRBV27 to TRBJ1-2; possible D gene TRBD1, 5 bases. V was shortened by 2 bases and J by 2 bases, with 6 bases between the two germline ends. Germline CDR1 MNHEY, CDR2 SMNVEV (reference sequence). The CDR3 has 13 residues. The CDR3 protein is CASSLKGNYGYTF. As DNA, the CDR3 is TGTGCCAGCAGTTTAAAGGGGAACTATGGCTACACCTTC.

This chain joins TRBV6-5 and TRBJ1-3; D possibly corresponds to TRBD1 (6 bases). This CDR3 has 15 residues. The germline gives CDR1 MNHEY, CDR2 SVGAGI. V shed 3 bases and J shed 2 bases, with 11 bases lying between them. The CDR3 DNA reads as TGTGCCAGCAGTTATGGGACACAAGCTGGAAACACCATATATTTT. Protein: CASSYGTQAGNTIYF.